The clone carrying this TCR beta chain showed up many times. Every TCR cDNA molecule carried a tag that served as a unique molecular identifier. TCRdb called the 5' RACE reads again in MiXCR, with one record for every CDR3 protein. Here the sample spans 45,000 to 55,000 distinct CDR3 sequences, approximately 5.3% being singletons. This record comes from a study of spatial heterogeneity in lung cancer. J lost 1 base, V lost 7 bases, and 7 bases had no gene match. The CDR3 extends over 15 amino acids. The time point is: sample taken at primary tumor resection. The sequence came from a male donor with early-stage non-small cell lung cancer. The input for sequencing was PBMCs, taken at surgery. V usage is TRBV12-3 or TRBV12-4 and J usage is TRBJ2-3; 8 bases agree with TRBD1. The CDR3 reads CASKITGGGTDTQYF. CDR3 nucleotides: TGTGCCAGCAAAATAACAGGGGGAGGCACAGATACGCAGTATTTT.